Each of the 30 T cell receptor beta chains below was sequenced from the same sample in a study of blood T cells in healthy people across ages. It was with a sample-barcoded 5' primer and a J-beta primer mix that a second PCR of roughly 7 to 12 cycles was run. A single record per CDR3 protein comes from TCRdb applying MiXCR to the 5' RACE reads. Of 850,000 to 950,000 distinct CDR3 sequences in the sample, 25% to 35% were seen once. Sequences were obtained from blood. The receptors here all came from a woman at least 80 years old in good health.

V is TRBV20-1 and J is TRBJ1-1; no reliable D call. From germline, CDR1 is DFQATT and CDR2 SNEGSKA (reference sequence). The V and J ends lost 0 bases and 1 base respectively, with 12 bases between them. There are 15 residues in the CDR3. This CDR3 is CSARDGRSGNTEAFF. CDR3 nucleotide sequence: TGCAGTGCTAGAGATGGTAGGAGCGGGAACACTGAAGCTTTCTTT.

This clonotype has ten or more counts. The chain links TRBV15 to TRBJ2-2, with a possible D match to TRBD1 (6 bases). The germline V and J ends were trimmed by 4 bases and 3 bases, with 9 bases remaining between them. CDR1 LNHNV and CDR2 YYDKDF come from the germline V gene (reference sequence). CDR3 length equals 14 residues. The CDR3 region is CATSIGQYTGELFF. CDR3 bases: TGTGCCACCAGCATAGGACAGTACACCGGGGAGCTGTTTTTT.

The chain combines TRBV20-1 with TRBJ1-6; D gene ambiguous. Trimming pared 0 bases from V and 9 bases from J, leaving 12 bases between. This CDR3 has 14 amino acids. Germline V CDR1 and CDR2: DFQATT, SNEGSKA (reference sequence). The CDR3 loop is CSARDQVTGSPLHF. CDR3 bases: TGCAGTGCTAGAGATCAAGTAACTGGTTCACCCCTCCACTTT.

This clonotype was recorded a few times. CDR3 nucleotide sequence: TGCGCCAGCAGCCAGGGGCGGACAGGGGGCGTATCGAGCCAAGAGACCCAGTACTTC. Amino acids: CASSQGRTGGVSSQETQYF. The J gene is TRBJ2-5, the V gene TRBV4-3, with 11 nucleotides matching TRBD1. The CDR3 sequence is 19 residues long. Losses at the gene ends were 3 bases for V and 1 base for J; bases not matched to a gene: 13. Germline values: CDR1 LGHNA, CDR2 YSLEER.

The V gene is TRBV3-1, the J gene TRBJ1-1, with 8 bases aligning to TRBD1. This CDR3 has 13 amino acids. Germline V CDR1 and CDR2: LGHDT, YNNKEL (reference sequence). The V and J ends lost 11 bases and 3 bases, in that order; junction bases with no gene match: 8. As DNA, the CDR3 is TGTGCCGGCCAGCAGGGGGCGGACACTGAAGCTTTCTTT. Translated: CAGQQGADTEAFF.

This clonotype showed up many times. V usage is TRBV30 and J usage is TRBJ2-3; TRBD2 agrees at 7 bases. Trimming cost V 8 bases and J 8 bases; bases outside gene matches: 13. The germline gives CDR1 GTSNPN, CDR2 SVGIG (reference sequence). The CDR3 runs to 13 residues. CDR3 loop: CAQTSDKWGTQYF. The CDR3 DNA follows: TGTGCCCAAACTAGCGACAAATGGGGTACGCAGTATTTT.

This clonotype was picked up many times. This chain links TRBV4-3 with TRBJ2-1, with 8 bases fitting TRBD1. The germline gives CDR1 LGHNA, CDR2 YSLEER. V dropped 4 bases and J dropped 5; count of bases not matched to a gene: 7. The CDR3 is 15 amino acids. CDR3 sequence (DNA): TGCGCCAGCAGCCGCGGACAGGGAGGTAACAATGAGCAGTTCTTC. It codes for CASSRGQGGNNEQFF.

The CDR3 loop reads CASSSPRDTGELFF. In nucleotides, the CDR3 is TGTGCCAGCAGCTCGCCTCGGGACACCGGGGAGCTGTTTTTT. The rearrangement uses TRBV7-2 and TRBJ2-2; D gene ambiguous. CDR3 length equals 14 residues. CDR1 is SGHTA and CDR2 is FQGNSA in the germline V gene. Trimming cost V 4 bases and J 3 bases, with 9 bases left between them.

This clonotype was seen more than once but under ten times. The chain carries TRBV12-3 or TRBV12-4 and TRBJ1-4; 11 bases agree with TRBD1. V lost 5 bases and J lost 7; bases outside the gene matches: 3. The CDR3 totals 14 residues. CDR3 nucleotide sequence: TGTGCCAGCAGTCGGGACAGGGGGAGTGAAAAACTGTTTTTT. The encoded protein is CASSRDRGSEKLFF.

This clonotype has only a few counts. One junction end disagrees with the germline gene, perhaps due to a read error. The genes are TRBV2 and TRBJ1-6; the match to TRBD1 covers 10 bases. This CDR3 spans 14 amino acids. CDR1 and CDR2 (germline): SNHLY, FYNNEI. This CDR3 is CASRGTGVNSPPHF. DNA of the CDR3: TGTGCCAGCAGGGGGACAGGGGTTAATTCACCCCCCCACTTT.

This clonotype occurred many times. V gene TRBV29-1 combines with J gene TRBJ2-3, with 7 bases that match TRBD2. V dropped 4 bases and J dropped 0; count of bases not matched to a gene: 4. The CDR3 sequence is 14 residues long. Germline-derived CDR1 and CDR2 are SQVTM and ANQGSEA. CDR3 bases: TGCAGCGTTGCCGGCGGGGGAAGCACAGATACGCAGTATTTT. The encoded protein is CSVAGGGSTDTQYF.

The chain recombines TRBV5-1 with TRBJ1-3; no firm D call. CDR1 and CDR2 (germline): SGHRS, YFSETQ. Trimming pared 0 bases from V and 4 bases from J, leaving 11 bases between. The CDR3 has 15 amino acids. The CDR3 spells CASSLDGSAGNTIYF. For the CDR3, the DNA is TGCGCCAGCAGCTTGGATGGATCGGCCGGAAACACCATATATTTT.

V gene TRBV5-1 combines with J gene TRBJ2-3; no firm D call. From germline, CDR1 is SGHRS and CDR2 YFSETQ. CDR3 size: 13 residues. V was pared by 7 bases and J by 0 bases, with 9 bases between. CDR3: CASGSGSTDTQYF. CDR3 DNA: TGCGCCAGCGGCTCCGGAAGCACAGATACGCAGTATTTT.

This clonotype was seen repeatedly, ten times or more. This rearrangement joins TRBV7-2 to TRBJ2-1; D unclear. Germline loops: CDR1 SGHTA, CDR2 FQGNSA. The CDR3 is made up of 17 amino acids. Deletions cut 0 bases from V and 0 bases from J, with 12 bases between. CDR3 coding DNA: TGTGCCAGCAGCTTAGCTCCCTGGGTAGCCTCCTACAATGAGCAGTTCTTC. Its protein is CASSLAPWVASYNEQFF.

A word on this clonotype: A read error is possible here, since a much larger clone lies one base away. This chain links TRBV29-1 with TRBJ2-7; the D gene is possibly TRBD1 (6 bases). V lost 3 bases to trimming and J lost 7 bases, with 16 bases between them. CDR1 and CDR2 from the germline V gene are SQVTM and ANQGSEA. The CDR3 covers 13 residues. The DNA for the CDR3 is TGCAGCGTTGACCGGGACACCAACAATGAGCAGTACTTC. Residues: CSVDRDTNNEQYF.

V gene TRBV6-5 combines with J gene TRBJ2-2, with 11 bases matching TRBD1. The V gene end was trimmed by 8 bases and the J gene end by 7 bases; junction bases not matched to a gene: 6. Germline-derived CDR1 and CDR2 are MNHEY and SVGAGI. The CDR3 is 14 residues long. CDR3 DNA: TGTGCCAGCTCACTGGACAGGGGGCGCGGGGAGCTGTTTTTT. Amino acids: CASSLDRGRGELFF.

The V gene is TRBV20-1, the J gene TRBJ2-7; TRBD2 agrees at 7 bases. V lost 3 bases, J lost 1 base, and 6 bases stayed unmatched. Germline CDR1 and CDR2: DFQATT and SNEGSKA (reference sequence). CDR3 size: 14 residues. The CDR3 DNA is TGCAGTGCTAGGGGCGGGAGTATGTCCTACGAGCAGTACTTC. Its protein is CSARGGSMSYEQYF.

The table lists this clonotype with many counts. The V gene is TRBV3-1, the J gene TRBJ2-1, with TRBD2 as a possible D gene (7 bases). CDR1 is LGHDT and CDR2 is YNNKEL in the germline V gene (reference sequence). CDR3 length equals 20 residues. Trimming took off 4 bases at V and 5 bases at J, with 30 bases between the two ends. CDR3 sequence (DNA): TGTGCCAGCAGCCCTTGGCGGGGGCAAAATCTTCGGATCACACACAATGAGCAGTTCTTC. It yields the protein CASSPWRGQNLRITHNEQFF.

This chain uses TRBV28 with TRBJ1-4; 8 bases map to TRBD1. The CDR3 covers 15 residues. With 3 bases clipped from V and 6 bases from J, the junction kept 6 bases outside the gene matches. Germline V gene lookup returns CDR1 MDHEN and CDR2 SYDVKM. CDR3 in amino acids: CASSFGGTGDEKLFF. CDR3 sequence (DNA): TGTGCCAGCAGTTTTGGGGGGACAGGAGATGAAAAACTGTTTTTT.

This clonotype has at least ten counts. The CDR3 DNA follows: TGCAGTGCTCCCGAGACAGGGACGGTCTATGGCTACACCTTC. Translation gives CSAPETGTVYGYTF. V gene TRBV20-1 combines with J gene TRBJ1-2, with TRBD1 matching over 7 bases. V gave up 5 bases and J gave up 4 bases; unmatched junction bases: 10. This CDR3 region has 14 residues. CDR1 is DFQATT and CDR2 is SNEGSKA in the germline V gene (reference sequence).

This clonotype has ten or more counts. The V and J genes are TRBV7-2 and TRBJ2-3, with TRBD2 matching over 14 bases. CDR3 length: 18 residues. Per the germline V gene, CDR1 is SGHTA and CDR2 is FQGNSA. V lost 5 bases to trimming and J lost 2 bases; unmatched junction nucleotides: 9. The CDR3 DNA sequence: TGTGCCAGCAGCGCCCAACCGGGACTAGCGGGGGTCACAGATACGCAGTATTTT. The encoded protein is CASSAQPGLAGVTDTQYF.

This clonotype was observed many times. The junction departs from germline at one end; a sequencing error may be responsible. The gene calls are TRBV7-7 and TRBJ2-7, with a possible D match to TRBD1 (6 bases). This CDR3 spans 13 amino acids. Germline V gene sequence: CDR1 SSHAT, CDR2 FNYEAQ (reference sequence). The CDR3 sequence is CASSPTGTHEQYF. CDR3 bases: TGTGCTAGCAGCCCTACAGGGACCCACGAGCAGTACTTC. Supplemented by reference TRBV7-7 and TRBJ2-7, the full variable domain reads GAGVSQSPRYKVTKRGQDVTLRCDPISSHATLYWYQQALGQGPEFLTYFNYEAQPDKSGLPSDRFSAERPEGSISTLTIQRTEQRDSAMYRCASSPTGTHEQYFGPGTRLTVT.

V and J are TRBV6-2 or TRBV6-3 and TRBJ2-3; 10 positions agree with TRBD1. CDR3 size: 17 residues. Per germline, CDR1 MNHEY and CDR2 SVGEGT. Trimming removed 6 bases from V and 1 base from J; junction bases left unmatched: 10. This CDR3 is CASSQAGQGFRTDTQYF. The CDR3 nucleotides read TGTGCCAGCAGCCAAGCGGGACAGGGGTTCCGCACAGATACGCAGTATTTT.

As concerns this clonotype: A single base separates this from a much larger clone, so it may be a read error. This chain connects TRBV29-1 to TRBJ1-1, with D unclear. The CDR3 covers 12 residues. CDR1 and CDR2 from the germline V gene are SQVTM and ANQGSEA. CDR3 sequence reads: CSVVQTNTGAFF. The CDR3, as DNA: TGCAGCGTTGTACAGACGAACACTGGAGCTTTCTTT.

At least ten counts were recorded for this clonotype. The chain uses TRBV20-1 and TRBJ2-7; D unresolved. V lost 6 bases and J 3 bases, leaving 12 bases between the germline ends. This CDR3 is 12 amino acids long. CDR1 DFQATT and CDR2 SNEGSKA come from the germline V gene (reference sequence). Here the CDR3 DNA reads TGCAGTGCCCGGAGACCGGGCTACGAGCAGTACTTC. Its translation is CSARRPGYEQYF.

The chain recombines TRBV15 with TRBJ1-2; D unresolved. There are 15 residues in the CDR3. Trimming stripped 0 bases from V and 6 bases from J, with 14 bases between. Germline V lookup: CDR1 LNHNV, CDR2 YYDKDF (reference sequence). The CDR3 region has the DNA TGTGCCACCAGCAGAGAATTGGGTGAGAACCATGGCTACACCTTC. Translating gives CATSRELGENHGYTF.

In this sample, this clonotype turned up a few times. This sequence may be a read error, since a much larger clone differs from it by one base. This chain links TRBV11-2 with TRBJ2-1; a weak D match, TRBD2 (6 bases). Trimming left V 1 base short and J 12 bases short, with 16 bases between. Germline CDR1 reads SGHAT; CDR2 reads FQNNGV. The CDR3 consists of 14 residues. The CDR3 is CASSLGWRDFGQFF. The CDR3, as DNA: TGTGCCAGCAGCTTAGGTTGGCGGGACTTCGGGCAGTTCTTC. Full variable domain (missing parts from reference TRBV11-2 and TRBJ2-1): EAGVAQSPRYKIIEKRQSVAFWCNPISGHATLYWYQQILGQGPKLLIQFQNNGVVDDSQLPKDRFSAERLKGVDSTLKIQPAKLEDSAVYLCASSLGWRDFGQFFGPGTRLTVL.

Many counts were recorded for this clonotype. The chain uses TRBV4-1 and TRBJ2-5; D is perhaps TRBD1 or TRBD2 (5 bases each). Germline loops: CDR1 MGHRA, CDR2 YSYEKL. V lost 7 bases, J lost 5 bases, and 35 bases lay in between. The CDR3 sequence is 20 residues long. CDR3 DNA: TGCGCCAGCATCAAGGCGAGGGGAGATGGGGAAATAGCGAGTGTGGAGACCCAGTACTTC. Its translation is CASIKARGDGEIASVETQYF.

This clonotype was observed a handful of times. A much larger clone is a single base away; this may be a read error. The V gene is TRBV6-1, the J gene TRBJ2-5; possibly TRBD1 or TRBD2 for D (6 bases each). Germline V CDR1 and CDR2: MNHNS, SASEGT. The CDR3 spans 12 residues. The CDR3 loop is CASSEQGQGRNF. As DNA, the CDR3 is TGTGCCAGCAGTGAACAGGGTCAGGGGAGGAACTTC.

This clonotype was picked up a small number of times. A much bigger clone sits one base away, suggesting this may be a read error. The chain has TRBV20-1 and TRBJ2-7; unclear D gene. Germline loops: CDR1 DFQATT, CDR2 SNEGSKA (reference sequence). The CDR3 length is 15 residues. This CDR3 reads CSAGDFSRSSYEQYF. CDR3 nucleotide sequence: TGCAGTGCTGGAGATTTCAGCCGGAGCTCCTACGAGCAGTACTTC.